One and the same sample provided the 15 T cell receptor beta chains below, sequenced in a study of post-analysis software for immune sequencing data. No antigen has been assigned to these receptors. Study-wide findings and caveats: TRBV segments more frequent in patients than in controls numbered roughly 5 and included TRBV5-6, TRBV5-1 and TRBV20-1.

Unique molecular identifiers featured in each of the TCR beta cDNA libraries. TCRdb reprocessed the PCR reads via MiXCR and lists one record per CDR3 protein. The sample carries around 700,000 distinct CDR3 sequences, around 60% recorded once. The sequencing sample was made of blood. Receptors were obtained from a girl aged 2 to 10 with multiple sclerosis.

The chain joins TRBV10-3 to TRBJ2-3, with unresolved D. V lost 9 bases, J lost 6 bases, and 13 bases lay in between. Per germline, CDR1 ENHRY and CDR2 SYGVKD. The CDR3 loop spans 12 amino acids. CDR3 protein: CAISTSGDTQYF. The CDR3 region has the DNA TGTGCCATTTCGACGTCGGGCGATACGCAGTATTTT.

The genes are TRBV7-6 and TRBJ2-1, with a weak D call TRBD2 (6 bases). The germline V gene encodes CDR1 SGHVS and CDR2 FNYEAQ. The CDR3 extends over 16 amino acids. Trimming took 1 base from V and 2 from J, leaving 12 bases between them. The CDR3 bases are TGTGCCAGCAGCTTAGGTGGAGGGCAGGCCTACAATGAGCAGTTCTTC. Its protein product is CASSLGGGQAYNEQFF.

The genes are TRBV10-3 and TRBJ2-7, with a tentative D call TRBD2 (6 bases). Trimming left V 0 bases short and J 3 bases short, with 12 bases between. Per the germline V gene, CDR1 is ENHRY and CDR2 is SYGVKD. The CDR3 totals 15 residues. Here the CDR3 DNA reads TGTGCCATCAGTGAGTCAACTAGCAGGAGCTACGAGCAGTACTTC. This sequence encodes CAISESTSRSYEQYF.

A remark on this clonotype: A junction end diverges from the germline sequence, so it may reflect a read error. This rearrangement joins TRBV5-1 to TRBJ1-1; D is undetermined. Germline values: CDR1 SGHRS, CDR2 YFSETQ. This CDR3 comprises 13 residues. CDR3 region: CASREGRNTVAFF. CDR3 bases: TGCGCCAGCAGAGAAGGGAGGAACACTGTAGCTTTCTTT. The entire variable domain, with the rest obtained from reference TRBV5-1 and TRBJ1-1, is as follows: KAGVTQTPRYLIKTRGQQVTLSCSPISGHRSVSWYQQTPGQGLQFLFEYFSETQRNKGNFPGRFSGRQFSNSRSEMNVSTLELGDSALYLCASREGRNTVAFFGQGTRLTVV.

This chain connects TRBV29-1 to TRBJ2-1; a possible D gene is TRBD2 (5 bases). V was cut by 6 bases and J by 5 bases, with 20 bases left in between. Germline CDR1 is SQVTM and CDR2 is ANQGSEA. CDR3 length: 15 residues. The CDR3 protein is CSVVRGLWKDNEQFF. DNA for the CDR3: TGCAGCGTAGTCCGGGGTCTCTGGAAAGACAATGAGCAGTTCTTC.

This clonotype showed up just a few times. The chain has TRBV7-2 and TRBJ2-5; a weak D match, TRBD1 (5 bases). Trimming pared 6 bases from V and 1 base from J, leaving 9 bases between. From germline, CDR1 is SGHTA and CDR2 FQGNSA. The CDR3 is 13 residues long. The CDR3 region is CASRTVLQETQYF. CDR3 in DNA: TGTGCCAGCAGGACAGTACTCCAAGAGACCCAGTACTTC.

The CDR3 bases are TGTGCCAGCAGCTTACGGACTAGCGACGAGCAGTACTTC. Translation gives CASSLRTSDEQYF. The chain employs TRBV7-3 and TRBJ2-5, with 9 bases fitting TRBD2. The end of the DNA is better explained by TRBJ2-7, so the J call may be wrong. Germline assignment: CDR1 SGHTA and CDR2 FQGTGA. The CDR3 covers 13 residues.

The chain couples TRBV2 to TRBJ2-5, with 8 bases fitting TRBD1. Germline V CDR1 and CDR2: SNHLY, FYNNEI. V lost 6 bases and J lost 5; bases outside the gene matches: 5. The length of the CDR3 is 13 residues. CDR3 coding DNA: TGTGCCAGCAGGGTGACAGGGGTCGAGACCCAGTACTTC. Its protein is CASRVTGVETQYF.

In DNA form, the CDR3 reads TGTGCCAGCAGTAGGGGAAACTGGGCCAATGAGCAGTTCTTC. Its translation is CASSRGNWANEQFF. The chain employs TRBV14 and TRBJ2-1; a weak D match, TRBD1 (5 bases). V was clipped by 6 bases and J by 6 bases, with 15 bases between them. Germline V gives CDR1 SGHDN, CDR2 FVKESK. The CDR3 is made up of 14 amino acids.

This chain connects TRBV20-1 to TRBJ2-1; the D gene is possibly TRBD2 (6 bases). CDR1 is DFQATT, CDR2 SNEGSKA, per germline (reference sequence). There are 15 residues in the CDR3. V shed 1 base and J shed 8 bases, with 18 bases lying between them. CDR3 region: CSARGGGTLRDEQFF. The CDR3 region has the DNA TGCAGTGCTAGAGGGGGCGGGACTCTCCGAGATGAGCAGTTCTTC.

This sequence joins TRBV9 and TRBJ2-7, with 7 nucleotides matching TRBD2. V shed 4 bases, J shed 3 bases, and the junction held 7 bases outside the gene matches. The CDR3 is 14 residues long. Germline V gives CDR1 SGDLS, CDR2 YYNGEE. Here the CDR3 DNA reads TGTGCCAGCAGCCGTGGACTAGTAGGCTACGAGCAGTACTTC. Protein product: CASSRGLVGYEQYF.

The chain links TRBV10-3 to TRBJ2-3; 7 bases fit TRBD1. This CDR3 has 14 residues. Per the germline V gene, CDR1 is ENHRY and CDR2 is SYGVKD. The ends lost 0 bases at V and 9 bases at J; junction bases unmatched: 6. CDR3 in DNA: TGTGCCATCAGTGAGTCGACAGGGAGAGGAACGCAGTATTTT. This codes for CAISESTGRGTQYF.

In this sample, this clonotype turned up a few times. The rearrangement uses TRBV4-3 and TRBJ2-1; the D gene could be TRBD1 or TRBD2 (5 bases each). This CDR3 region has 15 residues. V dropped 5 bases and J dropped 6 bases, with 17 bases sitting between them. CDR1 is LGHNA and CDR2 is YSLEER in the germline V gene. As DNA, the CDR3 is TGCGCCAGCAGCTCACGGGATGGGGCCGGCAATGAGCAGTTCTTC. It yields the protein CASSSRDGAGNEQFF.

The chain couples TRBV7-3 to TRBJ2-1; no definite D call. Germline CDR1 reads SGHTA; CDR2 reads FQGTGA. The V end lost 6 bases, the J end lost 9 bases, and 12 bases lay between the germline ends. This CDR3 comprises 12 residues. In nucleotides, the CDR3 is TGTGCCAGCAGTCCAAAGGAAAGTGAGCAGTTCTTC. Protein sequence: CASSPKESEQFF.

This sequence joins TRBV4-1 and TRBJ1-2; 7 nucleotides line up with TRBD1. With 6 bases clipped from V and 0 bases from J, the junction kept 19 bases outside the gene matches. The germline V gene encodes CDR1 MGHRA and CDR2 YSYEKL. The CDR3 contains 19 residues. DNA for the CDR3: TGCGCCAGCAGGCGATATTTCGACAGGGAGTACACATCTAACTATGGCTACACCTTC. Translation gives CASRRYFDREYTSNYGYTF.